The following is a TCR beta chain sequence with its context. Its matching antigen is unknown. Preparation of the TCRbeta library involved a method that used unique molecular identifiers. Using its own MiXCR run on the PCR reads, TCRdb lists one record per CDR3 protein. The sample consists of roughly 350,000 distinct CDR3 sequences, around 15% of them appearing once. The source of the sample is a study of T-cell reconstitution after alpha-beta-depleted transplantation in children. General study points: The origin of alpha-beta T cells about two months after transplant was reportedly several hundred expanded graft clones.

The germline gives CDR1 MDHEN, CDR2 SYDVKM. The CDR3 contains 15 residues. V was pared by 2 bases and J by 0 bases, with 11 bases between. The chain employs TRBV28 and TRBJ2-7; a possible D gene is TRBD1 (5 bases). The sequencing used PBMCs, mostly from graft donor cells, collected 360 days after TCRalphabeta/CD19-depleted stem cell transplant. The source is a male patient aged 2-10 years who had a stem cell transplant for acute lymphoblastic leukemia, so the T cells may come from the graft donor. CDR3 in amino acids: CASSLLGESSYEQYF. The CDR3 DNA is TGTGCCAGCAGTTTACTAGGGGAAAGCTCCTACGAGCAGTACTTC. Full variable domain (remainder filled in from reference TRBV28 and TRBJ2-7): DVKVTQSSRYLVKRTGEKVFLECVQDMDHENMFWYRQDPGLGLRLIYFSYDVKMKEKGDIPEGYSVSREKKERFSLILESASTNQTSMYLCASSLLGESSYEQYFGPGTRLTVT.